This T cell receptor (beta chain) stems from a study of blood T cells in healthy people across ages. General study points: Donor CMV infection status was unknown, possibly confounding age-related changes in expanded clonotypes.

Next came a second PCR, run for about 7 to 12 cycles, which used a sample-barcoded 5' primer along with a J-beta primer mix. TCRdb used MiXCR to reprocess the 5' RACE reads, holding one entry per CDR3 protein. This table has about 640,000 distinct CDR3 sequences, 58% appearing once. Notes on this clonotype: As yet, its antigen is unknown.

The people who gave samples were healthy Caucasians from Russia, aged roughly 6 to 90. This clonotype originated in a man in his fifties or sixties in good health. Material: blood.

The CDR3 protein is CASSTSGAGNYNEQFF. The CDR3 nucleotides read TGTGCCAGCAGCACAAGCGGGGCAGGCAACTACAATGAGCAGTTCTTC. This chain joins TRBV28 and TRBJ2-1, with 7 bases lining up with TRBD2. Trimming took 6 bases from V and 3 from J; bases not matched to a gene: 11. CDR3 length: 16 amino acids. Germline CDR1 MDHEN, CDR2 SYDVKM.